The rows below give T cell receptor beta chains drawn from one sample of a study of graft-versus-host responses after intestinal transplantation. Repertoires were generated with immunoSEQ multiplex PCR, while TCRdb's copy carries only in-frame clones and drops some. The table includes roughly 4,200 clones, around 38% detected once. This material consisted of alloreactive CD8+ T cells from a mixed lymphocyte reaction culture, taken before transplantation. The receptors stem from a human patient who was an organ donor for intestinal transplantation. CDR3s include the opening cysteine and the closing phenylalanine or tryptophan. Fields, in order: clone size, V gene, D gene, J gene, CDR3 DNA, CDR3 protein. A D gene is named only where the DNA matches it firmly. Clone size, where shown, is once, few, many, or a class for clones that have expanded.

clone size: NA
V gene: TRBV13
D gene: TRBD2
J gene: TRBJ2-3
CDR3 DNA: TGTGCCAGCAGCTTAGTCCCAGCGGGAGGGCCGGTCGGAGATACGCAGTATTTT
CDR3 protein: CASSLVPAGGPVGDTQYF

clone size: few
V gene: TRBV7-9
D gene: TRBD1
J gene: TRBJ2-1
CDR3 DNA: TGTGCCAGCAGCTTGGGAACAGGGGTCTCCTACAATGAGCAGTTCTTC
CDR3 protein: CASSLGTGVSYNEQFF

clone size: few
V gene: TRBV6-5
D gene: TRBD1
J gene: TRBJ2-7
CDR3 DNA: TGTGCCAGCAGTTACTCGGGACAGGGACATTACGAGCAGTACTTC
CDR3 protein: CASSYSGQGHYEQYF

clone size: few
V gene: TRBV25-1
D gene: NA
J gene: TRBJ2-7
CDR3 DNA: TGTGCCAGCAGTCCCTGGGGGCCAGGCGAGCAGTACTTC
CDR3 protein: CASSPWGPGEQYF

clone size: NA
V gene: TRBV5-6
D gene: NA
J gene: TRBJ2-7
CDR3 DNA: TGTGCCAGCAGCTTCGGGGTGCTCTACGAGCAGTACTTC
CDR3 protein: CASSFGVLYEQYF

clone size: NA
V gene: TRBV28
D gene: TRBD1
J gene: TRBJ1-2
CDR3 DNA: TGTGCCAGCAGTTTATGGCGGACAGGGACCGGCTACACCTTC
CDR3 protein: CASSLWRTGTGYTF

clone size: NA
V gene: TRBV11-3
D gene: NA
J gene: TRBJ1-5
CDR3 DNA: TGTGCCAGCAGCAGAATATACCGGGACTCTCAGAGGGGCAATCAGCCCCAGCATTTT
CDR3 protein: CASSRIYRDSQRGNQPQHF

clone size: once
V gene: TRBV4-2
D gene: TRBD1
J gene: TRBJ2-1
CDR3 DNA: TGTGCCAGCAGCCAACACGACCGGGACAGGGTCTACAATGAGCAGTTCTTC
CDR3 protein: CASSQHDRDRVYNEQFF

clone size: NA
V gene: TRBV25-1
D gene: NA
J gene: TRBJ2-3
CDR3 DNA: TGTGCCAGCGCCGATCGGAGCGCAGATACGCAGTATTTT
CDR3 protein: CASADRSADTQYF

clone size: NA
V gene: TRBV10-2
D gene: TRBD2
J gene: TRBJ2-3
CDR3 DNA: TGCGCCAGCAGTGAGTACCTAGCGGGAGTGGAAGATACGCAGTATTTT
CDR3 protein: CASSEYLAGVEDTQYF

clone size: NA
V gene: TRBV9
D gene: TRBD1
J gene: TRBJ1-3
CDR3 DNA: TGTGCCAGCAGCGTAGAAGGGACAGGGATGGCTGGAAACACCATATATTTT
CDR3 protein: CASSVEGTGMAGNTIYF

clone size: few
V gene: TRBV19
D gene: TRBD2
J gene: TRBJ2-1
CDR3 DNA: TGTGCCAGTAGTACTAGCGGGAGTTTTGGTGAGCAGTTCTTC
CDR3 protein: CASSTSGSFGEQFF

clone size: NA
V gene: TRBV28
D gene: TRBD2
J gene: TRBJ2-3
CDR3 DNA: TGTGCCAGCAGCCCCCCTAGTCGACTAGCGGGAGTCGCAGATACGCAGTATTTT
CDR3 protein: CASSPPSRLAGVADTQYF

clone size: NA
V gene: TRBV14
D gene: NA
J gene: TRBJ1-2
CDR3 DNA: TGTGCCAGCAGCCCCGTTACAGGGAGCTATGGCTACACCTTC
CDR3 protein: CASSPVTGSYGYTF

clone size: medium-sized
V gene: TRBV4-1
D gene: NA
J gene: TRBJ1-1
CDR3 DNA: TGCGCCAGCAGCCAAGGAGTAAGGAACACTGAAGCTTTCTTT
CDR3 protein: CASSQGVRNTEAFF

clone size: NA
V gene: TRBV5-6
D gene: TRBD1
J gene: TRBJ1-1
CDR3 DNA: TGTGCCAGTCGGACAGGGGAGAGCACTGAAGCTTTCTTT
CDR3 protein: CASRTGESTEAFF

clone size: NA
V gene: TRBV2
D gene: TRBD2
J gene: TRBJ2-1
CDR3 DNA: TGTGCCAGCGGGCCGGGACTAGCGGGATCCTACAATGAGCAGTTCTTC
CDR3 protein: CASGPGLAGSYNEQFF

clone size: medium-sized
V gene: TRBV7-2
D gene: TRBD1
J gene: TRBJ1-4
CDR3 DNA: TGTGCCAGCAGCTTAGCGGGACAGGGCGGAGAAAAACTGTTTTTT
CDR3 protein: CASSLAGQGGEKLFF

clone size: medium-sized
V gene: TRBV7-6
D gene: NA
J gene: TRBJ2-7
CDR3 DNA: TGTGCCAGCAGCTTAGCCCCAGGGAACTACGAGCAGTACTTC
CDR3 protein: CASSLAPGNYEQYF

clone size: NA
V gene: TRBV7-9
D gene: TRBD2
J gene: TRBJ2-7
CDR3 DNA: TGTGCCAGCAGCAACCCCTATATATTAGCGGGAGTCTTAATTGGCGAGCAGTACTTC
CDR3 protein: CASSNPYILAGVLIGEQYF

clone size: NA
V gene: TRBV4-1
D gene: NA
J gene: TRBJ1-1
CDR3 DNA: TGCGCCAGCAGCCAAGAACGGGTGTACGGGTACACTGAAGCTTTCTTT
CDR3 protein: CASSQERVYGYTEAFF

clone size: few
V gene: TRBV19
D gene: NA
J gene: TRBJ2-7
CDR3 DNA: TGTGCCAACAGTGTGGGCTACGAGCAGTACTTC
CDR3 protein: CANSVGYEQYF

clone size: NA
V gene: TRBV7-9
D gene: NA
J gene: TRBJ2-3
CDR3 DNA: TGTGCCAGCAGCGCTTGGGTAGCTTTCACAGATACGCAGTATTTT
CDR3 protein: CASSAWVAFTDTQYF